This T cell receptor (beta chain) was sequenced during a study of cytomegalovirus exposure and HLA in healthy donors. Study outcomes and limitations: The study labeled 164 TCR beta chains cytomegalovirus-associated. The number of N-insertions in an Asian-associated ancestry cluster was reportedly below the 666-donor mean in a later analysis.

Per the germline V gene, CDR1 is SGHAT and CDR2 is FQNNGV. The CDR3 contains 17 residues. With 3 bases removed from V and 4 bases from J, the gap between germline ends came to 21 bases. As regards this clone: Antigen specificity is unknown.

It was with 60 Vbeta and 13 Jbeta primers that the PCR ran. The data were produced by immunoSEQ multiplex PCR, yet TCRdb's version contains in-frame clones alone and is incomplete. The top ten clones hold about 2.6% of a sample with about 200,000 clones, 75% to 90% of them seen once. The source of this sequence is a woman in her thirties or forties in good health and CMV-seronegative. The V gene is TRBV11-2, the J gene TRBJ1-2; D is unclear. Input material: PBMCs. This CDR3 reads CASSFREAEEVSYGYTF. CDR3 nucleotides: TGTGCCAGCAGCTTTCGGGAAGCCGAGGAGGTTTCCTATGGCTACACCTTC.